This T cell receptor beta chain came from a study of T cell clones after liver transplantation. Study-wide background: Immunosuppression withdrawal was tried within 2 years after liver transplantation in this trial.

In germline, CDR1 is SGHRS, CDR2 YFSETQ. CDR3 length: 14 amino acids. Losses at the gene ends were 0 bases for V and 2 bases for J; bases not matched to a gene: 1. This table comes from immunoSEQ multiplex PCR, and its TCRdb copy is limited to in-frame clones, with some not included. The sample carries tens of thousands of clones, about 80% recorded once. The sequence was obtained from a human patient who received a liver transplant. Some T cells may be supplied by the graft donor. V and J are TRBV5-1 and TRBJ1-2, with 7 bases identical to TRBD1. The specimen was CD4+ T cells from blood, collected 12 months after liver transplant. CDR3 sequence (DNA): TGCGCCAGCAGCTTGGGCAGGGGGAACTATGGCTACACCTTC. Protein product: CASSLGRGNYGYTF.